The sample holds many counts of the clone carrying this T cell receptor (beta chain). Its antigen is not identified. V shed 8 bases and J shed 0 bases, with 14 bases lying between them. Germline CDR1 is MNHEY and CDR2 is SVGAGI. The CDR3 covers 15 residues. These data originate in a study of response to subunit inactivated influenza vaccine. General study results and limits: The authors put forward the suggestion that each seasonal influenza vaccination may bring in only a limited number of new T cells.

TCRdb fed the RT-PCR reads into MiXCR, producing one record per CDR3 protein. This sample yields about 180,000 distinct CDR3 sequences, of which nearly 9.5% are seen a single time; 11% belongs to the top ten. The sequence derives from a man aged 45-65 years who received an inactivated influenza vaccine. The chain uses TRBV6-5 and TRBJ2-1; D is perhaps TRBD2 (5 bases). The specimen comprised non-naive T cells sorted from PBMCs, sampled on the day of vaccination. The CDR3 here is CASRFGLSSYNEQFF. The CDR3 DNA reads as TGTGCCAGCCGTTTTGGACTCAGCTCCTACAATGAGCAGTTCTTC.